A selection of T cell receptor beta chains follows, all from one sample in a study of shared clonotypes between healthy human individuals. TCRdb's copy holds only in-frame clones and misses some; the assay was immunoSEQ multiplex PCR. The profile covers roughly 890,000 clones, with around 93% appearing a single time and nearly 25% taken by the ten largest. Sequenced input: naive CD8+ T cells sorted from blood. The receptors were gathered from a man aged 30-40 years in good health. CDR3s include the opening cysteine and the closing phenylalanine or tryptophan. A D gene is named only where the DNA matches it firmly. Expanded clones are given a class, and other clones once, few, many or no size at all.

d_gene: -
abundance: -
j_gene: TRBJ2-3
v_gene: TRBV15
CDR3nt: TGTGCCACCAGCAGAGATAGGCGTTACACAGATACGCAGTATTTT
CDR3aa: CATSRDRRYTDTQYF

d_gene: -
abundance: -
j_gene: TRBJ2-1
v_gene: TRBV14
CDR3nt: TGTGCCAGCAGCCTTGGGGGCAATGAGCAGTTCTTC
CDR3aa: CASSLGGNEQFF

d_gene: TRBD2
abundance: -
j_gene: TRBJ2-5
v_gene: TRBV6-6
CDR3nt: TGTGCCAGCAGTTACTCTAGCGGGGCAGAGACCCAGTACTTC
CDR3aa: CASSYSSGAETQYF

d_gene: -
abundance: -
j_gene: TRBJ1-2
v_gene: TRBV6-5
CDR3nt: TGTGCCAGTTTCCAGGGGCTTAGATATGGCTACACCTTC
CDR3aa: CASFQGLRYGYTF

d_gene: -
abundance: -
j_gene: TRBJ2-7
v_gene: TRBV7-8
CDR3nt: TGTGCCAGCAGCTTTAGGGACGGGGGGCGAGGCTCCTACGAGCAGTACTTC
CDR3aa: CASSFRDGGRGSYEQYF

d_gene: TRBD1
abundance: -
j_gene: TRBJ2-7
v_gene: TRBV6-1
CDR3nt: TGTGCCAGCAGTGGTTACGACAGGGGGCTCCGGTACGAGCAGTACTTC
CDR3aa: CASSGYDRGLRYEQYF

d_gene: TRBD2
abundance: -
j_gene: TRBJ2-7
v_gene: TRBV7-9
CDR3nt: TGTGCCAGCAGCCCCTGGGGAATAGGACGAGCGGGAGGGTTATACGAGCAGTACTTC
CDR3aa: CASSPWGIGRAGGLYEQYF

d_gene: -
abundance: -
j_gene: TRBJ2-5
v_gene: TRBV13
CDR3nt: TGTGCCAGCAGCTTAGGGCAGGGCGAAGAGACCCAGTACTTC
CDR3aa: CASSLGQGEETQYF

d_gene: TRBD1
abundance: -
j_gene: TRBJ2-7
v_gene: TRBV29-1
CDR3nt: TGCAGCGTTGACCGGACAGGCTCCTACGAGCAGTACTTC
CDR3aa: CSVDRTGSYEQYF

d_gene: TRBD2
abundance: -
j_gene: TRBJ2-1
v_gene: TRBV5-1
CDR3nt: TGCGCCAGCACCCAAAGAGCGGGAGCGATTGAGCAGTTCTTC
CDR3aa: CASTQRAGAIEQFF

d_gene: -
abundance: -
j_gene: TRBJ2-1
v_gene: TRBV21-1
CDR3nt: TGTGCCAGCAGTCTAGACAATGAGCAGTTCTTC
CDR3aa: CASSLDNEQFF

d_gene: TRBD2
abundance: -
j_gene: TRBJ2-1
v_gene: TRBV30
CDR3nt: TGTGCCTGGCCCGAGGAGACTAGCGGGAAATACAATGAGCAGTTCTTC
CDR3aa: CAWPEETSGKYNEQFF

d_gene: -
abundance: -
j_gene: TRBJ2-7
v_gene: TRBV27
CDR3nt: TGTGCCAGCACCACTCTACAGGAAGGCCCTCCCTACGAGCAGTACTTC
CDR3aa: CASTTLQEGPPYEQYF

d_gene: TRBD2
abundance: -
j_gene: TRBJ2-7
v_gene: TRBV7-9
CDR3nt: TGTGCCAGCAGTTTGCAACTAGCGGGAGTCCCCGAGCAGTACTTC
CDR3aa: CASSLQLAGVPEQYF

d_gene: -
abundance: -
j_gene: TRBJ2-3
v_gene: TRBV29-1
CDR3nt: TGCAGCGCTTACATTACGGGACGCAGAGGGGATACGCAGTATTTT
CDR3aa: CSAYITGRRGDTQYF

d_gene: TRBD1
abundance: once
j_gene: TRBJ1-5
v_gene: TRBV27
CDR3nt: TGTGCCAGCAGCGGGACAGGCCCGAGCAATCAGCCCCAGCATTTT
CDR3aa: CASSGTGPSNQPQHF

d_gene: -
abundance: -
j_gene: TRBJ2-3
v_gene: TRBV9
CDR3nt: TGTGCCAGCCTGCGAGGAGATACGCAGTATTTT
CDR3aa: CASLRGDTQYF

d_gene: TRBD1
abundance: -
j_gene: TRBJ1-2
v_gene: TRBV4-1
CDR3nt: TGCGCCAGCAGCCCCCGGGACAGTGGCGGGTATGGCTACACCTTC
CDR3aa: CASSPRDSGGYGYTF

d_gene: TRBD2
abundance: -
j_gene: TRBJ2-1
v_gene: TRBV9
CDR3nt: TGTGCCAGCAGCGTAGAAGGGGACTACCCAATGAGCTCCTACAATGAGCAGTTCTTC
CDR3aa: CASSVEGDYPMSSYNEQFF

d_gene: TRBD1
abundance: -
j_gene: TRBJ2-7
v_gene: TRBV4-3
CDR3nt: TGCGCCAGCAGTTGGGGACAGGGGGCCTACGAGCAGTACTTC
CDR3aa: CASSWGQGAYEQYF

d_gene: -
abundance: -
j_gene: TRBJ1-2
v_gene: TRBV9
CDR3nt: TGTGCCAGCAGCCACCCGGGTCGCGGGGAGAGGGCCGACTATGGCTACACCTTC
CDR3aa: CASSHPGRGERADYGYTF

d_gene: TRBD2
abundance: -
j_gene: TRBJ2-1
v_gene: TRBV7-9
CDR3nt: TGTGCCAGCAGCTACCCGGGACTAGCGGGAGGATTAGAGCAGTTCTTC
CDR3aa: CASSYPGLAGGLEQFF

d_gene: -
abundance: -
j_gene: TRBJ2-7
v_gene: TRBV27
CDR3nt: TGTGCCAGCAGTTTGTCGTGGGTCTACGAGCAGTACTTC
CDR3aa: CASSLSWVYEQYF

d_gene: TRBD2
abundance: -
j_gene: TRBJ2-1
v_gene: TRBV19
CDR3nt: TGTGCCAGTAGTATGACAGCGGGAGGTTGGGATGAGCAGTTCTTC
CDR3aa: CASSMTAGGWDEQFF

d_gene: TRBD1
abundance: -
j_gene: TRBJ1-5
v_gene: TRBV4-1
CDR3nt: TGCGCCAGCAGCCAAGAGACAGGGTATCAGCCCCAGCATTTT
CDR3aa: CASSQETGYQPQHF

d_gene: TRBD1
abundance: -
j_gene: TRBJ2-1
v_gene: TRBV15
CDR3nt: TGTGCCACCAGCACTCGAGACAGGGGGGAAAATGAGCAGTTCTTC
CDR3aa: CATSTRDRGENEQFF

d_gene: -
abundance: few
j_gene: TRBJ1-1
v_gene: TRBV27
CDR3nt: TGTGCCAGCAGTTTATCGAAAGGGTACATGAACACTGAAGCTTTCTTT
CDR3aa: CASSLSKGYMNTEAFF

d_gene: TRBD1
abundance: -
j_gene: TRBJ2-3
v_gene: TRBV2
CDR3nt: TGTGCCAGCGACGGGACAGCTAGCACAGATACGCAGTATTTT
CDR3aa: CASDGTASTDTQYF

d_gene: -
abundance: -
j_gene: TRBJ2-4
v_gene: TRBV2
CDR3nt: TGTGCCAGCAGTCTTATTCTGAACATTCAGTACTTC
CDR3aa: CASSLILNIQYF

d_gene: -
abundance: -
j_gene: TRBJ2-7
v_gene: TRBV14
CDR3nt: TGTGCCAGCAGCCATGTGAACAGGGAATACGAGCAGTACTTC
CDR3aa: CASSHVNREYEQYF

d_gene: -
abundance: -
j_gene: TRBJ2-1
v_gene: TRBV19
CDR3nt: TGTGCCAGTAGTATCTTCGTGGGTCAGGGGGGTGCCTACAATGAGCAGTTCTTC
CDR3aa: CASSIFVGQGGAYNEQFF

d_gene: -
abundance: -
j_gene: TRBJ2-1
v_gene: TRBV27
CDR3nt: TGTGCCAGCAGTTTTAGCAGGGCCCAGGGTGAGCAGTTCTTC
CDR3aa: CASSFSRAQGEQFF

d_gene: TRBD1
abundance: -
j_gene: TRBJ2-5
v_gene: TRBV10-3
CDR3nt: TGTGCCATCAGCTCCGATAAAACCGGGACAGAAGAGACCCAGTACTTC
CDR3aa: CAISSDKTGTEETQYF

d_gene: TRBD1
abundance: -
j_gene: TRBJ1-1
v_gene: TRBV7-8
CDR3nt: TGTGCCAGCAGCCCGTACAGGGGGAACACTGAAGCTTTCTTT
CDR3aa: CASSPYRGNTEAFF

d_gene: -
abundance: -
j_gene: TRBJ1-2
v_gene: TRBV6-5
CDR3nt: TGTGCCAGCAGTTACAGCGCCAGGGCATATGGCTACACCTTC
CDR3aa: CASSYSARAYGYTF

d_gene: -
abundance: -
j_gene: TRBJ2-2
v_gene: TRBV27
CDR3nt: TGTGCCAGCAGTCCAGGGTTGAACACCGGGGAGCTGTTTTTT
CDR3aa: CASSPGLNTGELFF

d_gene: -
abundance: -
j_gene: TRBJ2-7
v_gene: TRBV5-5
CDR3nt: TGTGCCAGCAGCTTGGCCGCGACTCCTTATGGCGAGCAGTACTTC
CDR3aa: CASSLAATPYGEQYF